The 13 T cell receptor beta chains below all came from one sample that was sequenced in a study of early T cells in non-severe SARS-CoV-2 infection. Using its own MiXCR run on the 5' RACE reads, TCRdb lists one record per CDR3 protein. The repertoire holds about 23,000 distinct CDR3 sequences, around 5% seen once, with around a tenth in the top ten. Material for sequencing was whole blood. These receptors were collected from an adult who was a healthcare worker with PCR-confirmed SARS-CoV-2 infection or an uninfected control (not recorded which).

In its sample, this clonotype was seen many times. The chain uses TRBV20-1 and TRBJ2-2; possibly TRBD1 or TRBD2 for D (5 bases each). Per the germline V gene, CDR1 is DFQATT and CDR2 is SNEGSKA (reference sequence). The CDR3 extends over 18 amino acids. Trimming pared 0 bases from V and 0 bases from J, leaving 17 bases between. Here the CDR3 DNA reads TGCAGTGCTAGAGATGTAGGGGTCATAGCGACGAACACCGGGGAGCTGTTTTTT. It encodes CSARDVGVIATNTGELFF.

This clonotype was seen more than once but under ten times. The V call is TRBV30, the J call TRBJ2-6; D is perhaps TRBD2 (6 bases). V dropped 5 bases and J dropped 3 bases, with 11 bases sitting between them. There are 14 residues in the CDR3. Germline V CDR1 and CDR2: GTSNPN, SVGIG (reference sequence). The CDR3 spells CAWGRGSGANVLTF. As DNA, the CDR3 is TGTGCCTGGGGGCGGGGTAGTGGGGCCAACGTCCTGACTTTC.

In nucleotides, the CDR3 is TGCGCCAGCAGCTTGGAACCCAGGGAAACTAACTATGGCTACACCTTC. This codes for CASSLEPRETNYGYTF. The rearrangement links TRBV5-1 to TRBJ1-2; TRBD1 might be the D (5 bases). The CDR3 is 16 amino acids. Trimming took 0 bases from V and 0 from J, leaving 12 bases between them. The germline V gene has CDR1 SGHRS and CDR2 YFSETQ.

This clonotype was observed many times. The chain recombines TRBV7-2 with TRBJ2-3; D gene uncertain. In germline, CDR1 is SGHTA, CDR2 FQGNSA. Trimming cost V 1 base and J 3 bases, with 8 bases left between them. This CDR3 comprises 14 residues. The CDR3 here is CASSLGARTDTQYF. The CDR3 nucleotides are TGTGCCAGCAGCTTAGGGGCACGGACAGATACGCAGTATTTT.

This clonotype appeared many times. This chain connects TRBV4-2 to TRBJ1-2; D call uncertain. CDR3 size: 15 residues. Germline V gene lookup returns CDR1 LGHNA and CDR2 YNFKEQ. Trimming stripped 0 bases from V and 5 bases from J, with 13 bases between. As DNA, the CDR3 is TGTGCCAGCAGCCAAGAGGTTATAGGTTCATATGGCTACACCTTC. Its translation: CASSQEVIGSYGYTF.

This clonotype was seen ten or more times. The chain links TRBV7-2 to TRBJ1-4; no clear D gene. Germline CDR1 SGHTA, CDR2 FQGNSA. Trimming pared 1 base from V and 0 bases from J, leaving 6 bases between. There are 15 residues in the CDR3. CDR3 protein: CASSLVSATNEKLFF. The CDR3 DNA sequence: TGTGCCAGCAGCTTAGTGTCCGCAACTAATGAAAAACTGTTTTTT.

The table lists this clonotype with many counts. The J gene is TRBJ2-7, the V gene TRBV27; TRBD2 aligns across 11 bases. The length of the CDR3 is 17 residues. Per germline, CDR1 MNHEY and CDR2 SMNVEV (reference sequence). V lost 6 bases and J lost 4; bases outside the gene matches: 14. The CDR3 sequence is CASRGLTSGRGRYEQYF. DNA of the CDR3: TGTGCCAGCAGGGGGCTAACTAGCGGGAGAGGAAGGTACGAGCAGTACTTC.

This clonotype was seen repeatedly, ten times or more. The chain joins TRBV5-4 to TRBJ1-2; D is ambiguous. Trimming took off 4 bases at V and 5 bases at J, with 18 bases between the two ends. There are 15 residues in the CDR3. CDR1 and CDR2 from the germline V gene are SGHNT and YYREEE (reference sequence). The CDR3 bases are TGTGCCAGCAGCCCTGCTGGGGAGGGAGGTTATGGCTACACCTTC. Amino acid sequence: CASSPAGEGGYGYTF.

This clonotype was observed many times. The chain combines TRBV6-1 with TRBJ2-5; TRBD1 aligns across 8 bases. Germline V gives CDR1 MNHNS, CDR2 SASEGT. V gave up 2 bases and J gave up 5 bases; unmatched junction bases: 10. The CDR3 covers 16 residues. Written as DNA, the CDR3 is TGTGCCAGCAGTGAAAACCCCCAGGGGGCGTCGGAGACCCAGTACTTC. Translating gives CASSENPQGASETQYF.

The DNA of the CDR3 is TGTGCCAGCAGCCAAGTAGTGGCAGACCAAGAGACCCAGTACTTC. Translating gives CASSQVVADQETQYF. The chain employs TRBV4-2 and TRBJ2-5; D gene ambiguous. The CDR3 consists of 15 residues. Germline CDR1 reads LGHNA; CDR2 reads YNFKEQ. Trimming removed 1 base at V and 0 bases at J, with 9 bases between.

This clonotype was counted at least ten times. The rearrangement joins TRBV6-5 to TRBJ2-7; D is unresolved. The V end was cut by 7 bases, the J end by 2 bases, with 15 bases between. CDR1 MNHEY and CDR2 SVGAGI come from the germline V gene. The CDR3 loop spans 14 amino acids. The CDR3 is CASKSGLVTYEQYF. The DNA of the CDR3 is TGTGCCAGCAAATCCGGGCTAGTTACCTACGAGCAGTACTTC.

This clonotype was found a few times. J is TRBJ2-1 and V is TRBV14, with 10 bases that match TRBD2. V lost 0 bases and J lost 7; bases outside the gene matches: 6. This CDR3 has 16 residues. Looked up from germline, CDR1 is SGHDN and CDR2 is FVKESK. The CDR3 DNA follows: TGTGCCAGCAGCCAAGATAGGCTAGCGGGAGTGAATGAGCAGTTCTTC. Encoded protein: CASSQDRLAGVNEQFF.

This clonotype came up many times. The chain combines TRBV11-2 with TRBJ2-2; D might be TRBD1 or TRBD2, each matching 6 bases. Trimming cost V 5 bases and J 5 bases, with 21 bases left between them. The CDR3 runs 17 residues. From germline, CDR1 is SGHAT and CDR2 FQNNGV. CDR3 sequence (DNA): TGTGCCAGCAGCCCCCGACTAGGGGGAATACTGACCGGGGAGCTGTTTTTT. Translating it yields CASSPRLGGILTGELFF.